This passage covers 5 T cell receptor beta chains from one sample sequenced in a study of T cells of healthy individuals. Via MiXCR, TCRdb re-called the 5' RACE reads, giving one row per CDR3 protein. The data show 60,000 to 75,000 distinct CDR3 sequences, with around 15% seen just once and around 4.5% held by the top ten. The receptors derive from a human donor in good health.

In its sample, this clonotype was seen many times. The V gene is TRBV30, the J gene TRBJ1-1, with D possibly matching TRBD1 (5 bases). The germline V gene has CDR1 GTSNPN and CDR2 SVGIG (reference sequence). This CDR3 region has 17 residues. The V gene lost 3 bases and the J gene lost 0 bases, with 20 bases spanning the gap. CDR3 loop: CAWRRGYGRRVNTEAFF. The DNA for the CDR3 is TGTGCCTGGAGAAGGGGATATGGGCGCAGGGTGAACACTGAAGCTTTCTTT.

This clonotype was counted a few times. V is TRBV5-1 and J is TRBJ2-5, with 9 bases matching TRBD2. Trimming took 4 bases from V and 2 from J; bases not matched to a gene: 6. There are 15 residues in the CDR3. From germline, CDR1 is SGHRS and CDR2 YFSETQ. The CDR3 sequence is CASSDEAGGQETQYF. The CDR3 DNA reads TGCGCCAGCAGCGACGAGGCGGGGGGGCAAGAGACCCAGTACTTC. The whole variable domain, remainder taken from reference TRBV5-1 and TRBJ2-5, is KAGVTQTPRYLIKTRGQQVTLSCSPISGHRSVSWYQQTPGQGLQFLFEYFSETQRNKGNFPGRFSGRQFSNSRSEMNVSTLELGDSALYLCASSDEAGGQETQYFGPGTRLLVL.

This clonotype was seen at least ten times. The chain links TRBV13 to TRBJ1-6, with 8 bases fitting TRBD1. V lost 0 bases to trimming and J lost 8 bases; unmatched junction nucleotides: 6. Germline V lookup: CDR1 PRHDT, CDR2 FYEKMQ (reference sequence). This CDR3 comprises 16 residues. CDR3 in amino acids: CASSLGLQGQDSPLHF. The CDR3 DNA reads TGTGCCAGCAGCTTAGGCCTTCAGGGACAGGATTCACCCCTCCACTTT. The variable domain in full, completed from reference TRBV13 and TRBJ1-6, reads AAGVIQSPRHLIKEKRETATLKCYPIPRHDTVYWYQQGPGQDPQFLISFYEKMQSDKGSIPDRFSAQQFSDYHSELNMSSLELGDSALYFCASSLGLQGQDSPLHFGNGTRLTVT.

J is TRBJ2-4 and V is TRBV4-1; the D is unclear. V was pared by 2 bases and J by 0 bases, with 11 bases between. The CDR3 spans 16 residues. Germline V gene sequence: CDR1 MGHRA, CDR2 YSYEKL. The chain's CDR3 is CASSQRELGAKNIQYF. The DNA of the CDR3 is TGCGCCAGCAGCCAAAGGGAATTGGGAGCCAAAAACATTCAGTACTTC.

This clonotype appeared many times. The rearrangement links TRBV2 to TRBJ1-6; TRBD1 might be the D (6 bases). V lost 2 bases and J lost 7, with 12 bases in between. Germline CDR1 is SNHLY and CDR2 is FYNNEI. This CDR3 has 15 residues. CDR3: CASSETWGGNSPLHF. The DNA of the CDR3 is TGTGCCAGCAGTGAAACCTGGGGGGGCAATTCACCCCTCCACTTT.